Shown below are 27 T cell receptor beta chains from a single sample sequenced in a study of identical twins. TCRdb fed the 5' RACE reads into MiXCR, producing one record per CDR3 protein. The sample has some 760,000 distinct CDR3 sequences; roughly 18% are singletons. These data were also filed under a second study, of T cells expressing NK-cell markers.

The source material was PBMCs. The receptor source for this set is a woman in her late teens or twenties in good health.

The CDR3 DNA sequence: TGTGCCAGCCACAACCAGCGGGACAGCAATGAGCAGTTCTTC. Translation gives CASHNQRDSNEQFF. This chain uses TRBV18 with TRBJ2-1; D may correspond to TRBD1 or TRBD2 (7 bases each). Looked up from germline, CDR1 is KGHSH and CDR2 is LQKENI. This CDR3 is 14 amino acids long. Trimming removed 8 bases at V and 6 bases at J, with 17 bases between. Drawing the rest from reference TRBV18 and TRBJ2-1, the complete variable domain is NAGVMQNPRHLVRRRGQEARLRCSPMKGHSHVYWYRQLPEEGLKFMVYLQKENIIDESGMPKERFSAEFPKEGPSILRIQQVVRGDSAAYFCASHNQRDSNEQFFGPGTRLTVL.

A few counts support this clonotype. The chain employs TRBV12-3 or TRBV12-4 and TRBJ2-7, with TRBD1 identical over 8 bases. V gave up 7 bases and J gave up 2 bases; unmatched junction bases: 7. The CDR3 covers 14 residues. CDR3 bases: TGTGCCAGCAATACTGACAGGGGAGCCTACGAGCAGTACTTC. The encoded protein is CASNTDRGAYEQYF.

This clonotype was seen ten or more times. The chain combines TRBV6-5 with TRBJ1-1; perhaps TRBD1 as D (6 bases). This CDR3 is built from 15 residues. Looked up from germline, CDR1 is MNHEY and CDR2 is SVGAGI. Trimming stripped 0 bases from V and 4 bases from J, with 12 bases between. This chain's CDR3 is CASSYSKQGTTEAFF. CDR3 in DNA: TGTGCCAGCAGTTACTCGAAACAGGGAACCACTGAAGCTTTCTTT.

Ten or more counts support this clonotype. The V gene is TRBV20-1, the J gene TRBJ1-1; D is perhaps TRBD1 (6 bases). The CDR3 has 13 amino acids. Germline CDR1 DFQATT, CDR2 SNEGSKA (reference sequence). Trimming shortened V by 4 bases and J by 0 bases, and 9 bases separated the two germline ends. The CDR3 is CSATGQMNTEAFF. CDR3 bases: TGCAGTGCTACCGGACAGATGAACACTGAAGCTTTCTTT.

This clonotype was picked up many times. The rearrangement uses TRBV5-1 and TRBJ2-1, with D unresolved. Trimming removed 0 bases at V and 6 bases at J, with 7 bases between. The CDR3 covers 13 residues. CDR1 and CDR2 (germline): SGHRS, YFSETQ. The CDR3 region has the DNA TGCGCCAGCAGCTTGGACAGACTCAATGAGCAGTTCTTC. This encodes CASSLDRLNEQFF.

This clonotype has just a few counts. This chain connects TRBV5-6 to TRBJ2-1; TRBD1 matches at 7 bases. Germline V gives CDR1 SGHDT, CDR2 YYEEEE. The junction had 15 bases not matched to a gene; V was cut back by 3 bases and J by 9 bases. This CDR3 spans 16 amino acids. CDR3 sequence reads: CASSYVDRLKKAEQFF. The CDR3 nucleotides are TGTGCCAGCAGCTACGTGGACAGGTTAAAGAAGGCTGAGCAGTTCTTC.

This clonotype was recorded a few times. V gene TRBV10-3 combines with J gene TRBJ2-3, with no clear D. The V end was cut by 8 bases, the J end by 1 base, with 16 bases between. The CDR3 runs 15 residues. Germline V gene sequence: CDR1 ENHRY, CDR2 SYGVKD. This chain's CDR3 is CAIGLSLTGTDTQYF. The CDR3 DNA is TGTGCCATCGGTTTGAGCCTTACAGGCACAGATACGCAGTATTTT.

This clonotype was recorded a few times. The J gene is TRBJ1-2, the V gene TRBV5-5; D is perhaps TRBD1 (5 bases). Germline assignment: CDR1 SGHKS and CDR2 YYEKEE (reference sequence). The CDR3 consists of 13 residues. Between the trimmed V and J ends, which lost 4 bases and 4 bases, there was a span of 11 bases. CDR3 in DNA: TGTGCCAGCAGCCCTAACAGGTTCTATGGCTACACCTTC. Protein: CASSPNRFYGYTF.

The rearrangement links TRBV12-3 or TRBV12-4 to TRBJ2-7; 10 bases line up with TRBD1. The ends lost 4 bases at V and 5 bases at J; junction bases unmatched: 5. The CDR3 is made up of 14 amino acids. CDR3 DNA: TGTGCCAGCAGTTATCGACAGGGGGCTCACGAGCAGTACTTC. Residues: CASSYRQGAHEQYF.

V gene TRBV6-5 combines with J gene TRBJ2-2; no clear D gene. V was cut by 0 bases and J by 0 bases, with 11 bases left in between. From germline, CDR1 is MNHEY and CDR2 SVGAGI. The CDR3 covers 17 residues. This CDR3 is CASSYSNLNANTGELFF. The CDR3 coding sequence is TGTGCCAGCAGTTACTCGAACCTAAACGCGAACACCGGGGAGCTGTTTTTT.

This clonotype has a handful of counts. The V gene is TRBV20-1, the J gene TRBJ2-3; 9 bases agree with TRBD2. The CDR3 is 15 amino acids. Germline CDR1 is DFQATT and CDR2 is SNEGSKA (reference sequence). V gave up 3 bases and J gave up 2 bases; unmatched junction bases: 6. Here the CDR3 reads CSASKTSGTTDTQYF. CDR3 nucleotide sequence: TGCAGTGCTAGTAAGACTAGCGGTACCACAGATACGCAGTATTTT.

This clonotype was counted only a few times. The rearrangement joins TRBV7-8 to TRBJ2-2; D ambiguous. Trimming removed 6 bases at V and 0 bases at J, with 17 bases between. The CDR3 has 17 residues. Germline assignment: CDR1 SGHVS and CDR2 FQNEAQ. The CDR3 protein is CASRLPPASANTGELFF. The CDR3 DNA reads TGTGCCAGCAGACTGCCCCCAGCCTCAGCGAACACCGGGGAGCTGTTTTTT.

The gene calls are TRBV6-1 and TRBJ2-3; D is unclear. Trimming took off 6 bases at V and 6 bases at J, with 13 bases between the two ends. The CDR3 spans 13 residues. Looked up from germline, CDR1 is MNHNS and CDR2 is SASEGT. CDR3 DNA sequence: TGTGCCAGCAGACCCATGGAGACCGATACGCAGTATTTT. This encodes CASRPMETDTQYF.

J is TRBJ2-2 and V is TRBV9; 10 bases agree with TRBD2. This CDR3 is 16 amino acids long. CDR1 SGDLS and CDR2 YYNGEE come from the germline V gene. With V trimmed by 0 bases and J by 7 bases, 6 bases remained unmatched. The chain's CDR3 is CASSVGLAGASGELFF. As DNA, the CDR3 is TGTGCCAGCAGCGTAGGTCTAGCGGGGGCAAGCGGGGAGCTGTTTTTT.

The CDR3 region is CASSQVAGRVHQETQYF. The CDR3, as DNA: TGTGCCAGCAGCCAGGTAGCGGGGAGGGTCCACCAAGAGACCCAGTACTTC. The chain carries TRBV3-1 and TRBJ2-5, with TRBD2 matching over 8 bases. The CDR3 has 17 residues. The germline V gene encodes CDR1 LGHDT and CDR2 YNNKEL (reference sequence). V dropped 3 bases and J dropped 0; count of bases not matched to a gene: 9.

There are a few counts of this clonotype. The genes are TRBV4-3 and TRBJ1-6; unclear D gene. This CDR3 spans 13 amino acids. The V gene lost 0 bases and the J gene lost 11 bases, with 8 bases spanning the gap. Germline CDR1 reads LGHNA; CDR2 reads YSLEER. The CDR3 nucleotides read TGCGCCAGCAGCCAAGATCGGCAGACACCCCTCCACTTT. Its protein is CASSQDRQTPLHF.

This clonotype was seen more than once but under ten times. The J gene is TRBJ1-2, the V gene TRBV10-2; 7 bases agree with TRBD1. Germline V lookup: CDR1 WSHSY, CDR2 SAAADI. This CDR3 spans 16 amino acids. The ends lost 7 bases at V and 3 bases at J; junction bases unmatched: 14. In DNA form, the CDR3 reads TGCGCCAGCAATAGGGGACAGCCACCAATCCACTATGGCTACACCTTC. This sequence encodes CASNRGQPPIHYGYTF.

This clonotype was recorded at least ten times. This chain links TRBV2 with TRBJ2-5, with D unclear. Germline CDR1 and CDR2: SNHLY and FYNNEI. V lost 5 bases to trimming and J lost 5 bases, with 9 bases between them. The CDR3 has 12 amino acids. CDR3 amino acids: CASSLYTETQYF. DNA of the CDR3: TGTGCCAGCAGTCTCTATACCGAGACCCAGTACTTC.

This sequence joins TRBV12-3 or TRBV12-4 and TRBJ2-7; D uncertain. The CDR3 length is 14 residues. V was clipped by 6 bases and J by 4 bases, with 16 bases between them. CDR3 coding DNA: TGTGCCAGCAGCCGCGGCTCCGGTGTTTACGAGCAGTACTTC. Encoded protein: CASSRGSGVYEQYF.

This chain joins TRBV9 and TRBJ1-2; maybe TRBD1 (6 bases). There are 15 residues in the CDR3. The V gene lost 3 bases and the J gene lost 13 bases, with 25 bases spanning the gap. The V gene's germline CDR1 is SGDLS and CDR2 YYNGEE. The CDR3: CASSGSRDITLGGTF. The CDR3 DNA reads TGTGCCAGCAGCGGCAGCCGGGACATCACCTTGGGTGGCACCTTC.

The chain joins TRBV20-1 to TRBJ2-3; 9 bases map to TRBD2. The CDR3 is made up of 13 amino acids. Trimming cost V 3 bases and J 6 bases; bases outside gene matches: 4. Germline V lookup: CDR1 DFQATT, CDR2 SNEGSKA (reference sequence). The CDR3 sequence: CSARREGPDTQYF. The CDR3 bases are TGCAGTGCTAGGCGGGAGGGCCCTGATACGCAGTATTTT.

V and J are TRBV6-1 and TRBJ2-7, with 7 bases that match TRBD1. CDR1 MNHNS and CDR2 SASEGT come from the germline V gene. The CDR3 consists of 14 residues. J gave up 3 bases and V 6 bases, and 8 bases lay outside the gene matches. The CDR3 DNA reads as TGTGCCAGCAGCCAGACAGGGCCGAGCTACGAGCAGTACTTC. Amino acid sequence: CASSQTGPSYEQYF.

The chain links TRBV5-1 to TRBJ2-3; maybe TRBD1 (5 bases). Germline V gives CDR1 SGHRS, CDR2 YFSETQ. This CDR3 is 15 amino acids long. V was trimmed by 1 base and J by 1 base, leaving 10 bases between them. CDR3: CASSLWSQGTDTQYF. The CDR3 coding sequence is TGCGCCAGCAGCTTGTGGTCACAGGGCACAGATACGCAGTATTTT.

This chain joins TRBV7-7 and TRBJ2-2; no clear D gene. The ends were cut back, 2 bases at V and 7 bases at J, with 8 bases in the middle. Germline CDR1 is SSHAT and CDR2 is FNYEAQ (reference sequence). CDR3 length: 13 residues. CDR3 amino acids: CASSLISHGELFF. CDR3 in DNA: TGTGCCAGCAGCTTAATTTCCCACGGGGAGCTGTTTTTT.

This rearrangement joins TRBV6-1 to TRBJ2-6; D possibly corresponds to TRBD1 (6 bases). The CDR3 runs to 18 residues. V was trimmed by 7 bases and J by 0 bases, leaving 19 bases between them. Per germline, CDR1 MNHNS and CDR2 SASEGT. The DNA of the CDR3 is TGTGCCAGCAACTCGCCCCGGGACACTATCTCTGGGGCCAACGTCCTGACTTTC. Translating gives CASNSPRDTISGANVLTF.

Only a few counts were recorded for this clonotype. V gene TRBV29-1 combines with J gene TRBJ2-1; D not resolved. V lost 6 bases, J lost 11 bases, and 14 bases lay in between. Per the germline V gene, CDR1 is SQVTM and CDR2 is ANQGSEA. This CDR3 is 11 amino acids long. The DNA of the CDR3 is TGCAGCGTCCCAGAAACCGCTAAGCAGTTCTTC. Translated, it gives CSVPETAKQFF.

The chain joins TRBV20-1 to TRBJ2-1, with 10 bases matching TRBD2. The CDR3 has 14 amino acids. Germline CDR1 reads DFQATT; CDR2 reads SNEGSKA (reference sequence). V gave up 6 bases and J gave up 7 bases; unmatched junction bases: 9. The DNA for the CDR3 is TGCAGTGCCCCGCCTAGCGGGAGTAGAAATGAGCAGTTCTTC. Protein sequence: CSAPPSGSRNEQFF.